The 8 T cell receptor beta chains below were found in one sample sequenced in a study of blood T cell repertoires in COVID-19. Here immunoSEQ multiplex PCR was the method, and the copy in TCRdb shows in-frame clones only, minus some. The sample carries about 170,000 clones, around four fifths recorded once. Sequencing was done on a sample of peripheral blood. These receptors came from a man aged 35-49 years who had recovered from COVID-19.

This clone has a single count. The chain employs TRBV6-5 and TRBJ1-5; D remains ambiguous. Germline V gene sequence: CDR1 MNHEY, CDR2 SVGAGI. This CDR3 comprises 13 residues. The V end lost 6 bases, the J end lost 0 bases, and 6 bases lay between the germline ends. This CDR3 reads CASRRYSNQPQHF. For the CDR3, the DNA is TGTGCCAGCAGGCGTTATAGCAATCAGCCCCAGCATTTT.

This clone appeared a few times. The chain carries TRBV5-4 and TRBJ2-1; TRBD2 matches 8 bases. After removal of 3 bases from V and 5 bases from J, the junction contained 10 bases not matched to a gene. CDR1 SGHNT and CDR2 YYREEE come from the germline V gene (reference sequence). The CDR3 length is 16 residues. The CDR3 coding sequence is TGTGCCAGCAGCTCCTCCCCGGGAGGGGCGAACAATGAGCAGTTCTTC. It codes for CASSSSPGGANNEQFF.

The V and J genes are TRBV5-1 and TRBJ2-1, with a weak D call TRBD1 (6 bases). With 4 bases removed from V and 1 base from J, the gap between germline ends came to 18 bases. CDR3 size: 17 residues. Germline CDR1 and CDR2: SGHRS and YFSETQ. This chain's CDR3 is CASSQSPHRASYNEQFF. DNA for the CDR3: TGCGCCAGCAGCCAAAGTCCCCACAGGGCTTCCTACAATGAGCAGTTCTTC.

The chain recombines TRBV3-1 (or the pseudogene TRBV3-2) with TRBJ1-2, with D perhaps matching TRBD1 (6 bases). Germline CDR1 and CDR2: LGHDT and YNNKEL (reference sequence). This CDR3 is built from 13 residues. Trimming removed 1 base from V and 3 bases from J, with 6 bases in between. CDR3 DNA: TGTGCCAGCAGCCAAGGGACAGACTATGGCTACACCTTC. It codes for CASSQGTDYGYTF.

V usage is TRBV11-3 and J usage is TRBJ2-7; TRBD1 aligns across 7 bases. Germline values: CDR1 SGHNT, CDR2 YENEEA. With 4 bases clipped from V and 3 bases from J, the junction kept 3 bases outside the gene matches. The CDR3 covers 13 residues. CDR3 sequence reads: CASSSRGSYEQYF. CDR3 nucleotide sequence: TGTGCCAGCAGCTCCAGGGGGAGCTACGAGCAGTACTTC.

V and J are TRBV7-2 and TRBJ2-7; D might be TRBD1 (6 bases). This CDR3 region has 13 residues. Germline loops: CDR1 SGHTA, CDR2 FQGNSA. The V end was cut by 4 bases, the J end by 3 bases, with 10 bases between. The CDR3 DNA reads as TGTGCCAGCAGCTACCTACAGGGCTACGAGCAGTACTTC. As protein: CASSYLQGYEQYF.

The rearrangement joins TRBV7-2 to TRBJ2-7, with 14 bases matching TRBD2. V lost 5 bases and J lost 4; bases outside the gene matches: 7. From germline, CDR1 is SGHTA and CDR2 FQGNSA. CDR3 length: 16 amino acids. The CDR3 region has the DNA TGTGCCAGCAGCCCGGGACTAGCGGGAGTTGAGTACGAGCAGTACTTC. This gives the protein CASSPGLAGVEYEQYF.

The chain uses TRBV7-2 and TRBJ2-7, with a possible D match to TRBD1 (6 bases). Germline V lookup: CDR1 SGHTA, CDR2 FQGNSA. Trimming shortened V by 5 bases and J by 2 bases, and 13 bases separated the two germline ends. The CDR3 covers 14 residues. The CDR3 loop reads CASSRDNGAYEQYF. The CDR3 coding sequence is TGTGCCAGCAGCCGGGACAACGGAGCCTACGAGCAGTACTTC.